Reported below is one T cell receptor (beta chain). The entry originates in a study of T cells expressing NK-cell markers. Turning to the study itself: The TCR beta repertoires originated in sorted CD3+CD56+NKG2C+, CD3+CD56+NKG2C- and CD3+CD56-NKG2C+ T cells. HCMV seropositivity characterized most of the eight sequenced donors, and seronegativity one.

TCRdb reprocessed the 5' RACE reads, with one entry per CDR3 protein and no DNA. The repertoire table contains roughly 300,000 distinct CDR3 sequences. The sequence came from a woman aged 18 to 75 in good health. Sequencing was performed on blood T cells: a sorted CD56 or NKG2C T cell subset, CD4+ or CD8+ T cells, or bulk PBMC T cells (not recorded which).

CDR3 in amino acids: CASSQGGTVSYEQYF. V usage is TRBV4-3 and J usage is TRBJ2-7; TCRdb designates TRBD1, a call that cannot be tested without DNA. Per germline, CDR1 LGHNA and CDR2 YSLEER. There are 15 residues in the CDR3.